This record covers a single T cell receptor (beta chain). Antigen: not known. At one end, the junction sequence differs from germline, possibly due to a read error. The entry originates in a study of neurological immune-mediated disorders. Study-level points and caveats: In HTLV-1-associated myelopathy, TCR clonal expansion was greatest, whereas multiple sclerosis had the least, falling below healthy controls. Expanded clones shared no identical CDR3 amino acid sequences across subjects, which suggested private TCR-beta repertoires in all groups.

By 5'RACE with 10-nucleotide random UMIs, the cDNA was made. TCRdb ran MiXCR on the 5' RACE reads and lists one entry per CDR3 protein. Among 55,000 to 75,000 distinct CDR3 sequences listed, 9.5% to 15% were seen once. CDR1 is MDHEN, CDR2 SYDVKM, per germline. The CDR3 contains 13 residues. The material sequenced was PBMCs. The rearrangement joins TRBV28 to TRBJ2-3, with D uncertain. This clonotype was sampled from a woman aged 60-75 years with HTLV-1-associated myelopathy (HAM/TSP). CDR3 protein: CTSSSPSTDTQYF. CDR3 sequence (DNA): TGTACCAGCAGCTCTCCGAGCACAGATACGCAGTATTTT.